The subject of this entry is one TCR beta chain. The antigen it recognizes is unknown. No base qualities exist here, and no much larger clone lies one base off it. Preparation of the library involved the immunoSEQ multiplex PCR assay. The multiplex PCR relied on a mix of 60 forward primers for TCR Vbeta segments and 13 reverse primers for TCR Jbeta segments. Amplification of the CDR3 region of rearranged TCR beta genes was performed with a multiplex PCR assay on genomic DNA. The Illumina HiSeq System was used to sequence the amplified TCR beta libraries as 87-base-pair reads. The published analysis was carried out like this. A later analysis counted about 76 million unique TCR beta chains across the 666 repertoires, and about 10 million of these chains were shared by at least two donors. Raw reads were error-corrected and collapsed into unique sequences by a nearest-neighbor algorithm in which closely related sequences were merged to remove PCR and sequencing errors. Alignment of CDR3 sequences to IMGT reference sequences was used to assign V, D and J gene segments. For a sequence to be retained, a match of at least six nucleotides was required to both a V gene segment and a J gene segment. Rearrangements were called productive when the CDR3 lacked stop codons and stayed in frame with V and J; all others were non-productive. Following IMGT convention, CDR3 was defined as the stretch from the second conserved V-encoded cysteine to the conserved J-encoded phenylalanine. In an earlier analysis of roughly 610 of the donors, sequences lacking an unambiguous match to a single V gene segment were excluded. In an earlier analysis of 500 to 750 of the donors, V segments were called functional above 56.7% productive rearrangements and were called segregating when the between-donor standard deviation exceeded 5%. To diagnose cytomegalovirus status from the catalog of TCR beta chain sequences, a statistical classification framework was built. V and J gene assignment, in a later analysis, came from comparing TCR nucleotide sequences with IMGT/GENE-DB human TR gene sequences. The TCRdist pipeline was used in a later analysis to assign CDR3 sequences and most-parsimonious VDJ recombination scenarios. In a later analysis, each TCR beta chain was defined by its CDR3 amino acid sequence together with its V-gene family, and reads lacking a unique V-gene family were excluded. In a later analysis, 450 to 600 highly shared, low-generation-probability nucleotide sequences were removed to address suspected cross-contamination and a sequencing artifact. In a later analysis, a clonal expansion index for each public chain was calculated from normalized within-repertoire ranks of inferred template counts. In a later analysis, generation probabilities were computed with a VDJ recombination model fitted to out-of-frame rearrangements, and the resulting probabilities were checked against IGoR. Hypergeometric tests were used in a later analysis to score TCR-TCR, TCR-HLA and TCR-CMV co-occurrence, with a repertoire-size bias correction applied to the TCR pairs. False discovery rates were estimated in a later analysis by permuting HLA or CMV assignments 20 times. In a later analysis, co-occurring TCRs were grouped using DBSCAN, and TCRdist sequence similarity was added for clustering within HLA-allele-positive subsets. Co-occurrence clustering excluded repertoires with fewer than 30,000 or more than 120,000 public chains, plus five with anomalous nucleotide sharing. Entries here come from immuneACCESS through TCRdb and include only in-frame sequences with V and J called. Some clones fail to appear in such tables; in the studies checked, an unresolved V gene covers under half of the shortfall, and the cause of the remainder is unknown. V and J calls and clone size are given by that table; D and trimming were obtained from the DNA. Recorded for this sample are approximately 180,000 clones; about 90% of them occurred a single time. The ten largest clones add up to around 0.25% of the sample.

The sample is drawn from a study of cytomegalovirus exposure and HLA in healthy donors (dated by TCRdb to 2017 to 2019). Regarding the study in general: According to an earlier analysis of 550 to 750 of the donors, some 180 million T cells yielded 117 million unique TCR beta sequences and approximately 280 Gb of sequence data. An early release covering about 600 HLA-typed donors comprised about 290 gigabases of sequencing data and around 86 million unique TCR sequences. Of the approximately 400 genotyped donors, 65% to 90% fell in the genetic ancestry cluster associated with self-reported Caucasian donors. The study aimed to test whether signatures of past pathogen exposure could be identified by cataloging public T cell receptors. Using immunosequencing, the study profiled T cell repertoires from 550 to 750 subjects and related those repertoires to cytomegalovirus serostatus. A separate validation cohort of roughly 120 different subjects was used in addition to the approximately 700-subject first cohort. To predict cytomegalovirus infection status, the study brought together high-throughput TCR immunosequencing, statistical association of individual TCRs with disease status, and machine learning. A later analysis re-analyzed previously published TCR beta repertoires from hundreds of donors and added high-resolution HLA genotyping to study TCR occurrence patterns. In the later analysis, no new phenotypic data were used to find candidate immune exposures; instead, reliance was placed on TCR beta sequences and their occurrence across donors. An earlier analysis of fewer than 750 of the donors used high-throughput TCR beta sequencing to judge whether each TCR beta V gene segment behaved as functional or pseudogenic. Donor age, sex, ethnicity and CMV serostatus were compiled together with the repertoire data. A later genetic analysis took genome-wide SNP genotypes for about three fifths of the 666 donors and used that subset as a discovery cohort. Every repertoire in the discovery cohort had been generated on one and the same sequencing platform. HLA typing included class I and class II loci at four-digit resolution. Typing coverage varied by locus: about 629-640 donors for A, B, C, DRB1 and DQB1; approximately 500 for DQA1; around 570 for DPA1; some 470 for DPB1. Roughly five DR-DQ haplotypes were handled as single units for association and clustering, since linkage in the cohort was strong. Among under 450 genotyped donors of the cohort, an average of roughly 240,000 unique TCR beta nucleotide sequences were sequenced per donor, 15% to 20% of them non-productive. General conclusions and limits of the study: The authors suggested that the approach could potentially be generalized to other disease states and immunological phenotypes. A group of highly shared sequence variants was considered likely to be a technical artifact of the sequencing pipeline. According to a later genetic analysis, donors in an Asian-associated ancestry cluster had fewer N-insertions in productive TCRs than the approximately 690-donor mean. In a later analysis, several top co-occurrence clusters were reported to appear linked to parvovirus B19, influenza, CMV and Epstein-Barr virus. The classifier was reported to diagnose cytomegalovirus status with high specificity and sensitivity in both the original and validation cohorts. In an earlier analysis of some 500 of the donors, most TCR beta V segments were observed in productive rearrangements about 90% or about 30% of the time, broadly matching IMGT annotations. A further reported finding was that TCR beta sequences accurately predicted the HLA-A and HLA-B alleles for most subjects in the first cohort. In a later genetic analysis, a missense DCLRE1C variant was associated with V-gene and J-gene trimming of TCR beta chains, and the association was replicated in an independent cohort. Because HLA typing was missing for some donors at each locus, association tests included only the typed subset. Across donors, most TCR sequences were observed very rarely, whereas some public TCRs were present in many individuals. Some IMGT-functional V segments, including TRBV6-2 and TRBV6-3, could not be told apart with the 87-base-pair reads, so those segments were excluded. Only TCR beta chains were sequenced in this cohort, and the absence of alpha or paired-chain data limited detectable features. Most CMV-associated TCR beta chains appeared to be HLA-restricted in a later analysis, and the HLA associations seemed to be driven largely by CMV exposure. CMV serostatus was the only immune exposure information available for the cohort. Presence/absence analyses assumed roughly uniform sequencing depth across donors, an assumption that may not hold. Linkage disequilibrium might explain the correlated functional status among segregating V segments, but an unknown experimental factor could not be excluded. A later analysis found that HLA-associated TCR beta chains were more clonally expanded and had lower generation probabilities than equally common non-associated chains. In a later analysis, TCR association rates were found to vary across HLA loci, with the most associated TCRs seen for DRB1 alleles and the fewest for HLA-C alleles. When HLA alleles, especially DR and DQ, strongly co-occurred, attributing TCR associations to individual alleles was difficult. In the study, around 150 TCR beta chains were listed as associated with cytomegalovirus. Because counts were too low, approximately 18 rarely observed V segments, including chromosome 9 orphons, were excluded from the earlier analysis of some 540 of the donors. In vitro tests confirmed that a few of the cytomegalovirus-associated TCR beta chains recognize cytomegalovirus antigens. Specific HLA alleles were associated with 15,000 to 20,000 TCR beta sequences at a false discovery rate of 0.05 in a later analysis.

The CDR3 runs 14 amino acids, cysteine and phenylalanine included. Only the CDR3 DNA is retained, 42 bases long and in frame from the first base. At the junction V is shortened by 11 bases and J by 8 bases; bases outside the gene matches: 15. Sequences MNHNS (CDR1) and SASEGT (CDR2) are obtained from the germline V gene. The cohort consisted of more than 650 healthy bone marrow donors. At the time of sampling, all cohort members were nominally healthy, though unrecorded immune exposures were likely present. The donor was CMV seronegative and belonged to the group of under 400 seronegative cohort members. A peripheral blood sample was collected from each donor, and TCR beta sequencing was performed on peripheral blood mononuclear cells. Genomic DNA extraction from the blood cell samples was performed with the Qiagen DNeasy Blood Extraction Kit.

This chain is built from TRBV6-1 and TRBJ2-3; TRBD1 lines up with 8 middle nucleotides. Sequenced input: PBMCs. This TCR was sampled from a girl younger than two in good health and CMV-seronegative. The sequence in DNA is TGTGCCGGGGCGACAGGGGCGATTATACGTACGCAGTATTTT. This encodes CAGATGAIIRTQYF.